These T cell receptor beta chains were read from a single sample in a study of OX40 agonist ivuxolimab in advanced cancers. The protocol was immunoSEQ multiplex PCR, while the TCRdb copy is restricted to in-frame clones and leaves out a portion. The top ten hold approximately 0.93% of the sample, which has 100,000 to 150,000 clones, just over 90% seen once. Source: CD4+ or CD8+ T cells sorted from blood, taken in a trial of the OX40 agonist ivuxolimab. These receptors all stem from an adult with an advanced solid tumor such as melanoma, head and neck, liver or kidney cancer. The CDR3 runs from the conserved cysteine through the conserved F or W. A D gene is named only where the DNA matches it firmly. For some rows the clone size is stated as once, few or many, or as a class when expanded; others skip it.

d_gene	abundance	v_gene	j_gene	CDR3nt	CDR3aa
.	.	TRBV10-3	TRBJ1-1	TGTGCCATCTGCTCCGGGAGCTTCAACACTGAAGCTTTCTTT	CAICSGSFNTEAFF
.	.	TRBV19	TRBJ1-5	TGTGCCAGTAGTCCATGGGCAGCTGATCAGCCCCAGCATTTT	CASSPWAADQPQHF
TRBD2	.	TRBV10-3	TRBJ2-7	TGTGCCATCACCTCTAGCGGGAGCTCCTACGAGCAGTACTTC	CAITSSGSSYEQYF
TRBD1	.	TRBV7-2	TRBJ1-6	TGTGCCAGCAGTTCAAGACAGGGGGCGACTTGGGTGTCGCCCCTCCACTTT	CASSSRQGATWVSPLHF
.	.	TRBV30	TRBJ1-1	TGTGCCTGGAAAAATATGGGCACTGAAGCTTTCTTT	CAWKNMGTEAFF
.	.	TRBV18	TRBJ2-3	TGTGCCAGCTCACCATTCTCTGGGGGCGGGTCGGATACGCAGTATTTT	CASSPFSGGGSDTQYF
.	.	TRBV20-1	TRBJ1-2	TGCAGTGTTGGGAAGAACTATGGCTACACCTTC	CSVGKNYGYTF
.	.	TRBV10-3	TRBJ2-7	TGTGCCATCAGGATAGCGTCGCAGGGTTACGAGCAGTACTTC	CAIRIASQGYEQYF
.	.	TRBV7-2	TRBJ1-6	TGTGCCAGCAGCCAAGACAGCCAGGGCAATTCACCCCTCCACTTT	CASSQDSQGNSPLHF
TRBD1	.	TRBV5-8	TRBJ1-5	TGTGCCAGCAGGGGCGGACAGGGGGCGAATCAGCCCCAGCATTTT	CASRGGQGANQPQHF
.	once	TRBV5-5	TRBJ1-2	TGTGCCAGCAGCTTGGGGCGGGAGGGGTTCGGCTACACCTTC	CASSLGREGFGYTF
TRBD1	.	TRBV18	TRBJ1-2	TGTGCCAGCTCACCGTCTACCGGACAGGGAAACTATGGCTACACCTTC	CASSPSTGQGNYGYTF
TRBD2	.	TRBV27	TRBJ2-1	TGTGCCAGCAGTTTATATCCCAGCGGGAGGGCCTTCAATGAGCAGTTCTTC	CASSLYPSGRAFNEQFF
.	.	TRBV27	TRBJ2-2	TGTGCCAGCAGTTCTCAAGGGGGACGAAACACCGGGGAGCTGTTTTTT	CASSSQGGRNTGELFF
.	.	TRBV7-2	TRBJ1-6	TGTGCCAGCAGTGCCCCTGGGACAATGTATAATTCACCCCTCCACTTT	CASSAPGTMYNSPLHF
TRBD2	.	TRBV5-4	TRBJ2-5	TGTGCCAGCAGCCAAGAGCGGGGGAGTCGAGGGACCCAGTACTTC	CASSQERGSRGTQYF
.	.	TRBV6-1	TRBJ1-1	TGTGCCAGCTTTAACGAGGGATTATACACTGAAGCTTTCTTT	CASFNEGLYTEAFF
TRBD1	.	TRBV9	TRBJ2-3	TGTGCCAGCAGCGTAGCCCCTCGGACAGGACGCACAGATACGCAGTATTTT	CASSVAPRTGRTDTQYF
TRBD2	.	TRBV4-3	TRBJ2-7	TGCGCCAGCAGCCGCTCACTAGCGGGGGGACCCTACGAGCAGTACTTC	CASSRSLAGGPYEQYF
TRBD1	.	TRBV7-2	TRBJ2-1	TGTGCCAGCAGCCGCCGACAGGGGAACTACAATGAGCAGTTCTTC	CASSRRQGNYNEQFF
.	.	TRBV5-1	TRBJ1-2	TGCGCCAGCAGCTTCGGGACTTCCTATGGCTACACCTTC	CASSFGTSYGYTF
.	.	TRBV19	TRBJ1-1	TGTGCCAGCCAGGACCGGGCTCTGGAAGCTTTCTTT	CASQDRALEAFF
.	.	TRBV6-5	TRBJ1-6	TGTGCCAGCAGTTATGAGTATTCACCCCTCCACTTT	CASSYEYSPLHF
TRBD1	.	TRBV19	TRBJ1-5	TGTGCCAGTACAGACAGGGTTAACAATCAGCCCCAGCATTTT	CASTDRVNNQPQHF
.	.	TRBV20-1	TRBJ1-1	TGCAGTGCTAGGGAGAACACTGAAGCTTTCTTT	CSARENTEAFF
TRBD1	.	TRBV6-1	TRBJ2-7	TGTGCCAGCCGGGACAGGGAGGGCGAGCAGTACTTC	CASRDREGEQYF
.	.	TRBV7-2	TRBJ1-1	TGTGCCAGCAGCTTAGGATGGGTCCCTAACACTGAAGCTTTCTTT	CASSLGWVPNTEAFF
TRBD1	.	TRBV29-1	TRBJ2-5	TGCAGCGTTTTCGCGGGACAGGGGGGCACGGAGACCCAGTACTTC	CSVFAGQGGTETQYF
.	.	TRBV5-5	TRBJ1-4	TGTGCCAGCAGCTTACCCGCGGGCAGGGATGAAAAACTGTTTTTT	CASSLPAGRDEKLFF
.	.	TRBV27	TRBJ2-1	TGTGCCAGCAGTTTAGGAGGGGCCCCCTACAATGAGCAGTTCTTC	CASSLGGAPYNEQFF
TRBD1	.	TRBV19	TRBJ1-5	TGTGCCAGTAGTATAGAGGGCAGGGGGCCCCATCAGCCCCAGCATTTT	CASSIEGRGPHQPQHF
TRBD1	.	TRBV7-2	TRBJ1-1	TGTGCCAGCAGCTTAACAGGGGGTACGGAAGCTTTCTTT	CASSLTGGTEAFF
.	.	TRBV7-2	TRBJ2-3	TGTGCCAGCGCGGGGAGCACAGATACGCAGTATTTT	CASAGSTDTQYF
TRBD1	.	TRBV7-6	TRBJ2-1	TGTGCCAGCAGCTTAGAAGGGACAGGGGCGGGTGAGCAGTTCTTC	CASSLEGTGAGEQFF
.	.	TRBV4-2	TRBJ1-1	TGTGCCAGCAGACCAGGCGCGGACTCATCGGGGGGGGCGAACACTGAAGCTTTCTTT	CASRPGADSSGGANTEAFF
.	.	TRBV7-6	TRBJ2-1	TGTGCCAGCAGCAGCCTCGGATATGCCTACAATGAGCAGTTCTTC	CASSSLGYAYNEQFF
.	.	TRBV19	TRBJ1-2	TGTGCCAGTAGCTTCATGGACGGACTCTATGGCTACACCTTC	CASSFMDGLYGYTF
TRBD1	.	TRBV6-6	TRBJ2-2	TGTGCCAGCAGGACGGGACAGAAAAACACCGGGGAGCTGTTTTTT	CASRTGQKNTGELFF